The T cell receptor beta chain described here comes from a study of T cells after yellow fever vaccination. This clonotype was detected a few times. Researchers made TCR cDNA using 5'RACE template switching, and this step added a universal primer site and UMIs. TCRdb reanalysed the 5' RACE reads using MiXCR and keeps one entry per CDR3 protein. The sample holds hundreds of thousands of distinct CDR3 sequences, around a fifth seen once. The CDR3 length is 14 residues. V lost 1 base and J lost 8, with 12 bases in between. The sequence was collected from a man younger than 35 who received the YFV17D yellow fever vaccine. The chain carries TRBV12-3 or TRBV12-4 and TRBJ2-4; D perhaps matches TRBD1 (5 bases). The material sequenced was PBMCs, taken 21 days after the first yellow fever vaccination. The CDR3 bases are TGTGCCAGCAGTTTAGGGGGCCCTGGGGACATTCAGTACTTC. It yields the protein CASSLGGPGDIQYF.